This TCR beta chain was observed in a study of blood T cell repertoires in COVID-19. Germline lookup yields CDR1 MDHEN and CDR2 SYDVKM. This CDR3 has 20 residues. Trimming shortened V by 8 bases and J by 0 bases, and 32 bases separated the two germline ends. Sequenced by immunoSEQ multiplex PCR; TCRdb stores in-frame clones only, minus some. Among 450,000 to 500,000 clones listed, approximately 83% were seen once. The TCR was taken from a human donor in a cohort sampled during active COVID-19. V gene TRBV28 combines with J gene TRBJ2-7; maybe TRBD1 (6 bases). Sequencing was performed on peripheral blood. The CDR3 DNA is TGTGCCAGCTGGGACACACGGGCAGTTTATGCCCTCCCAAGCTCCTACGAGCAGTACTTC. It is translated as CASWDTRAVYALPSSYEQYF.